Presented here are 21 T cell receptor beta chains from one specimen sequenced in a study of blood T cell repertoires in COVID-19. Here immunoSEQ multiplex PCR was the method, and the copy in TCRdb shows in-frame clones only, minus some. The sample has 75,000 to 80,000 clones; about 85% are singletons. The material sequenced was peripheral blood. These receptors came from a human donor in a cohort sampled during active COVID-19.

The V call is TRBV5-1, the J call TRBJ1-3, with 10 bases matching TRBD1. The CDR3 contains 15 residues. The germline CDR1 and CDR2 sequences are SGHRS and YFSETQ. J was trimmed by 8 bases and V by 5 bases; bases with no gene match: 10. The CDR3 coding sequence is TGCGCCAGCAGACGGGACAGGGGACATGGTGACACCATATATTTT. This sequence encodes CASRRDRGHGDTIYF.

The rearrangement joins TRBV5-1 to TRBJ2-1; 8 bases line up with TRBD1. Unmatched junction bases numbered 7, after V lost 4 bases and J lost 10 bases. CDR3 size: 13 residues. Germline CDR1 is SGHRS and CDR2 is YFSETQ. The CDR3 DNA is TGCGCCAGCAGCCAGGGACAGGCGAGGGAGCAGTTCTTC. Protein: CASSQGQAREQFF.

The chain employs TRBV20-1 and TRBJ2-7, with TRBD2 matching over 8 bases. Looked up from germline, CDR1 is DFQATT and CDR2 is SNEGSKA (reference sequence). The CDR3 loop spans 13 amino acids. After removal of 3 bases from V and 2 bases from J, the junction contained 3 bases not matched to a gene. The CDR3 DNA is TGCAGTGCTAGTTTGCGGGGGGCCTACGAGCAGTACTTC. It codes for CSASLRGAYEQYF.

This sequence joins TRBV11-2 and TRBJ2-1; the match to TRBD2 covers 9 bases. The CDR3 is made up of 16 amino acids. In germline, CDR1 is SGHAT, CDR2 FQNNGV. The J segment lost 6 bases and the V segment lost 10 bases, leaving 16 bases of the junction unmatched. The CDR3 spells CATSILSGGTINEQFF. The CDR3 DNA sequence: TGTGCCACCTCGATCTTGAGCGGGGGGACGATCAATGAGCAGTTCTTC.

The chain uses TRBV6-2 or TRBV6-3 and TRBJ1-1; a possible D gene is TRBD1 (5 bases). Trimming left V 4 bases short and J 2 bases short, with 14 bases between. The CDR3 extends over 15 amino acids. The germline gives CDR1 MNHEY, CDR2 SVGEGT. This CDR3 is CASSWTERGNTEAFF. CDR3 coding DNA: TGTGCCAGCAGTTGGACGGAAAGGGGTAACACTGAAGCTTTCTTT.

The V call is TRBV7-9, the J call TRBJ1-6; perhaps TRBD1 as D (6 bases). Looked up from germline, CDR1 is SEHNR and CDR2 is FQNEAQ (reference sequence). V was shortened by 10 bases and J by 9 bases, with 19 bases between the two germline ends. The CDR3 runs to 14 residues. The CDR3 region is CATRGMGAGSPLHF. For the CDR3, the DNA is TGTGCCACCCGGGGCATGGGGGCTGGTTCACCCCTCCACTTT.

The V and J genes are TRBV3-1 (or the pseudogene TRBV3-2) and TRBJ2-7; D is possibly TRBD1 (7 bases). V was trimmed by 4 bases and J by 0 bases, leaving 13 bases between them. The CDR3 runs to 15 residues. Germline V gives CDR1 LGHDT, CDR2 YNNKEL (reference sequence). CDR3 loop: CASSPQGGISYEQYF. CDR3 DNA sequence: TGTGCCAGCAGCCCCCAGGGGGGCATCTCCTACGAGCAGTACTTC.

The chain recombines TRBV30 with TRBJ2-7; D perhaps matches TRBD1 (6 bases). CDR3 size: 13 residues. Trimming removed 2 bases at V and 3 bases at J, with 11 bases between. Per germline, CDR1 GTSNPN and CDR2 SVGIG (reference sequence). The CDR3 sequence: CAWSQGFIYEQYF. The CDR3 DNA is TGTGCCTGGAGTCAGGGGTTTATCTACGAGCAGTACTTC. The variable domain in full, with the rest retrieved from reference TRBV30 and TRBJ2-7, is SQTIHQWPATLVQPVGSPLSLECTVEGTSNPNLYWYRQAAGRGLQLLFYSVGIGQISSEVPQNLSASRPQDRQFILSSKKLLLSDSGFYLCAWSQGFIYEQYFGPGTRLTVT.

V is TRBV24-1 and J is TRBJ1-1, with 8 bases identical to TRBD1. Per germline, CDR1 KGHDR and CDR2 SFDVKD. The CDR3 covers 13 residues. V lost 10 bases and J lost 2; bases outside the gene matches: 5. The CDR3 reads CATKGQGNTEAFF. The CDR3 bases are TGTGCCACTAAAGGACAGGGCAACACTGAAGCTTTCTTT.

V gene TRBV11-2 combines with J gene TRBJ2-7; 8 bases agree with TRBD1. The V segment lost 1 base and the J segment 4 bases; nucleotides outside the gene matches: 9. There are 16 residues in the CDR3. Per germline, CDR1 SGHAT and CDR2 FQNNGV. CDR3 DNA: TGTGCCAGCAGCTTAGTAGCCGGACAGGGTCGGTACGAGCAGTACTTC. It codes for CASSLVAGQGRYEQYF.

The CDR3 nucleotides are TGCGCCAGCAGCTTAAATCCTGTCGCAGGGACTAATGAAAAACTGTTTTTT. This gives the protein CASSLNPVAGTNEKLFF. The rearrangement uses TRBV5-1 and TRBJ1-4; D possibly corresponds to TRBD1 (5 bases). Germline lookup yields CDR1 SGHRS and CDR2 YFSETQ. The CDR3 has 17 residues. The ends were cut back, 2 bases at V and 2 bases at J, with 16 bases in the middle.

The chain uses TRBV9 and TRBJ1-2; TRBD1 aligns across 9 bases. Germline assignment: CDR1 SGDLS and CDR2 YYNGEE. The CDR3 covers 16 residues. Germline trimming cut 4 bases from V and 4 bases from J; bases unmatched to any gene: 11. CDR3 bases: TGTGCCAGCAGCCCGACCACAGGGGGCTGGTCCTATGGCTACACCTTC. Its protein product is CASSPTTGGWSYGYTF.

V usage is TRBV19 and J usage is TRBJ2-7, with 12 bases identical to TRBD1. CDR3 length: 16 residues. The V gene's germline CDR1 is LNHDA and CDR2 SQIVND (reference sequence). With V trimmed by 3 bases and J by 6 bases, 9 bases remained unmatched. The CDR3 here is CASSIRSGTGGREQYF. For the CDR3, the DNA is TGTGCCAGTAGTATCAGGTCCGGGACAGGGGGCCGCGAGCAGTACTTC.

The chain combines TRBV5-4 with TRBJ1-4; D possibly corresponds to TRBD1 (5 bases). The CDR3 has 15 amino acids. The germline CDR1 and CDR2 sequences are SGHNT and YYREEE (reference sequence). V was clipped by 0 bases and J by 8 bases, with 14 bases between them. The CDR3 region has the DNA TGTGCCAGCAGCTTGGTGGGGCAGGGAATCGAAAAACTGTTTTTT. Translated: CASSLVGQGIEKLFF. Full variable domain (rest looked up from reference TRBV5-4 and TRBJ1-4): ETGVTQSPTHLIKTRGQQVTLRCSSQSGHNTVSWYQQALGQGPQFIFQYYREEENGRGNFPPRFSGLQFPNYSSELNVNALELDDSALYLCASSLVGQGIEKLFFGSGTQLSVL.

The J gene is TRBJ2-1, the V gene TRBV7-2; no clear D gene. The CDR3 is 16 amino acids. V lost 1 base and J lost 3, with 13 bases in between. CDR1 and CDR2 from the germline V gene are SGHTA and FQGNSA. The CDR3 nucleotides are TGTGCCAGCAGCTTAGATGCAGGTGCAAACTACAATGAGCAGTTCTTC. Translation gives CASSLDAGANYNEQFF.

The rearrangement links TRBV14 to TRBJ2-5; 10 bases line up with TRBD2. The CDR3 loop spans 15 amino acids. Per the germline V gene, CDR1 is SGHDN and CDR2 is FVKESK. Unmatched junction bases numbered 4, after V lost 4 bases and J lost 2 bases. As DNA, the CDR3 is TGTGCCAGCAGCCGGAGCGGGGGGGGACAAGAGACCCAGTACTTC. Its protein product is CASSRSGGGQETQYF. Full variable domain (missing parts from reference TRBV14 and TRBJ2-5): EAGVTQFPSHSVIEKGQTVTLRCDPISGHDNLYWYRRVMGKEIKFLLHFVKESKQDESGMPNNRFLAERTGGTYSTLKVQPAELEDSGVYFCASSRSGGGQETQYFGPGTRLLVL.

V usage is TRBV11-2 and J usage is TRBJ2-7; 8 bases fit TRBD1. The CDR3 length is 17 residues. V lost 0 bases, J lost 4 bases, and 11 bases stayed unmatched. Germline lookup yields CDR1 SGHAT and CDR2 FQNNGV. CDR3 amino acids: CASSLELPGQAFYEQYF. Written as DNA, the CDR3 is TGTGCCAGCAGCTTAGAACTCCCGGGACAGGCTTTTTACGAGCAGTACTTC.

The chain has TRBV6-6 and TRBJ1-1; 9 bases are shared with TRBD1. V lost 6 bases and J lost 0; bases outside the gene matches: 2. Germline V gene sequence: CDR1 MNHNY, CDR2 SVGAGI (reference sequence). The CDR3 has 14 residues. As DNA, the CDR3 is TGTGCCAGCAGGGACAGGGGCCTGAACACTGAAGCTTTCTTT. Its translation: CASRDRGLNTEAFF.

As for this clone: Its ends do not fully match the called genes, so a read error is possible. This rearrangement joins TRBV12-3 or TRBV12-4 to TRBJ1-1, with 7 bases fitting TRBD1. This CDR3 contains 12 residues. The chain's CDR3 is CAGRGTGAEAFF. The DNA for the CDR3 is TGTGCCGGCAGGGGAACAGGGGCCGAAGCTTTCTTT.

V usage is TRBV7-2 and J usage is TRBJ1-6; no clear D. With 1 base removed from V and 10 bases from J, the gap between germline ends came to 17 bases. Germline V gene sequence: CDR1 SGHTA, CDR2 FQGNSA. The CDR3 loop spans 16 amino acids. The CDR3 coding sequence is TGTGCCAGCAGCTTAGACGGAGAAGGTGGCCGGTCACCCCTCCACTTT. Residues: CASSLDGEGGRSPLHF.

The chain is built from TRBV11-2 and TRBJ2-7, with TRBD2 as a possible D gene (5 bases). This CDR3 region has 14 residues. The V end was cut by 3 bases, the J end by 2 bases, with 11 bases between. The germline CDR1 and CDR2 sequences are SGHAT and FQNNGV. The CDR3 DNA sequence: TGTGCCAGCAGCTTCTCCGGAGGAGCCTACGAGCAGTACTTC. Translating it yields CASSFSGGAYEQYF.